These 6 T cell receptor beta chains came from one sample sequenced in a study of CD8 T cells in Susac syndrome (dated by TCRdb to about 2019). The library relied on the immunoSEQ multiplex PCR assay. RNA was extracted using the RNeasy kit, and about 0.45 to 1 ug of the RNA was reverse transcribed with random hexamers. TCRdb reanalyzed the raw reads on its own, using fastp at Q25 for trimming and MiXCR for clone calling, and kept in-frame beta chains. Duplicate CDR3 protein sequences are folded into a single record with the most common DNA and genes. The sample table contains roughly 200,000 distinct CDR3 sequences; only one count was recorded for 85% to 95% of them. The ten largest make up about 0.1% of the sample. The sequenced sample consisted of CD4+ T cells from PBMCs. The receptors come from a human donor in good health.

This chain links TRBV20-1 with TRBJ2-7; the D gene is possibly TRBD1 (6 bases). This CDR3 region has 13 residues. V was pared by 6 bases and J by 5 bases, with 17 bases between. From germline, CDR1 is DFQATT and CDR2 SNEGSKA (reference sequence). The CDR3 region is CSAPDRKLDEQYF. The DNA for the CDR3 is TGCAGTGCCCCTGACAGGAAATTGGACGAGCAGTACTTC.

The chain's CDR3 is CASSLGTSGRETQYF. CDR3 DNA: TGTGCCAGCAGTCTAGGGACTAGCGGGAGAGAGACCCAGTACTTC. The chain has TRBV12-3 or TRBV12-4 and TRBJ2-5, with 14 positions matching TRBD2. V lost 5 bases and J lost 4; bases outside the gene matches: 3. CDR3 size: 15 residues.

This clonotype was recorded once. This rearrangement joins TRBV20-1 to TRBJ2-3, with no clear D. CDR3 length: 15 amino acids. Deletions cut 3 bases from V and 2 bases from J, with 15 bases between. The germline V gene encodes CDR1 DFQATT and CDR2 SNEGSKA (reference sequence). The CDR3 spells CSARIPAQHTDTQYF. The CDR3 DNA sequence: TGCAGTGCTAGGATCCCAGCTCAACACACAGATACGCAGTATTTT.

This rearrangement joins TRBV15 to TRBJ2-1; tentatively, D is TRBD2 (5 bases). Trimming took off 0 bases at V and 11 bases at J, with 14 bases between the two ends. CDR3 length equals 14 residues. Germline V lookup: CDR1 LNHNV, CDR2 YYDKDF (reference sequence). The CDR3 DNA reads as TGTGCCACCAGCAGAGATTACGAGCGGAGTCAGCAGTTCTTC. Its translation is CATSRDYERSQQFF.

This sequence joins TRBV2 and TRBJ2-1, with a tentative D call TRBD1 (6 bases). Germline V gene data show CDR1 as SNHLY and CDR2 as FYNNEI. V dropped 7 bases and J dropped 6 bases, with 13 bases sitting between them. This CDR3 comprises 13 residues. For the CDR3, the DNA is TGTGCCAGCAAGGGGGAAGGAAGCAATGAGCAGTTCTTC. Translation gives CASKGEGSNEQFF.

This rearrangement joins TRBV18 to TRBJ1-1; D unresolved. The CDR3 consists of 13 residues. The germline gives CDR1 KGHSH, CDR2 LQKENI. Trimming cost V 6 bases and J 1 base, with 9 bases left between them. CDR3 bases: TGTGCCAGCTCGTTTCAGGCGAACACTGAAGCTTTCTTT. Amino acid sequence: CASSFQANTEAFF.